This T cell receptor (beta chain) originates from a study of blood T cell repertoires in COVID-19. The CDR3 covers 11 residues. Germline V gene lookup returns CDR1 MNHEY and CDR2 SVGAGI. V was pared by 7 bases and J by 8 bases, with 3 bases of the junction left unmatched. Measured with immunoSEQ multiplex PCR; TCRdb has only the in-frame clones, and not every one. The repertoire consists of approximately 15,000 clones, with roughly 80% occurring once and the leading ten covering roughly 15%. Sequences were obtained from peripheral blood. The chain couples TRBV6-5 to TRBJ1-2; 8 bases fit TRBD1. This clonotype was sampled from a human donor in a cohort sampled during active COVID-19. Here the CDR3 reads CASTRGLGYTF. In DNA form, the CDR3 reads TGTGCCAGCACCAGGGGGCTAGGCTACACCTTC.